Listed below are T cell receptor beta chains from one sample, sequenced in a study of cytomegalovirus exposure and HLA in healthy donors. Generated by immunoSEQ multiplex PCR, the TCRdb table keeps only in-frame clones and is missing some. Of 75,000 to 85,000 clones listed, around 82% were seen once; the top ten hold 1.1%. The sample was PBMCs. The receptors here all came from a male donor in good health and CMV-seronegative. Both conserved end residues are part of each CDR3. A D gene is named only where the DNA matches it firmly. The size field is filled for only some rows; it gives once, few, many or a size class.

>15|.|TRBV19|.|TRBJ2-3
CASSWTGADGDTQYF
TGTGCCAGTAGTTGGACGGGAGCCGATGGTGATACGCAGTATTTT
>18|once|TRBV19|TRBD2|TRBJ2-1
CASSITSGIRSSYNEQFF
TGTGCCAGTAGTATAACTAGCGGGATCCGAAGCTCCTACAATGAGCAGTTCTTC
>14|once|TRBV7-9|.|TRBJ2-1
CASSLGTYYNEQFF
TGTGCCAGCAGCTTAGGAACCTACTACAATGAGCAGTTCTTC
>16|few|TRBV29-1|TRBD1|TRBJ1-1
CSVEGTGGAKSTEAFF
TGCAGCGTTGAAGGGACAGGGGGCGCGAAGAGTACTGAAGCTTTCTTT
>12|.|TRBV6-1|.|TRBJ1-2
CASSGVNYGYTF
TGTGCCAGCAGCGGGGTTAACTATGGCTACACCTTC
>13|.|TRBV6-5|TRBD1|TRBJ2-7
CASSHTTGGEQYF
TGTGCCAGCAGTCATACGACAGGGGGGGAGCAGTACTTC
>15|once|TRBV5-1|.|TRBJ2-5
CASSLLDPGEETQYF
TGCGCCAGCAGTTTGCTCGATCCGGGGGAAGAGACCCAGTACTTC
>13|.|TRBV9|.|TRBJ2-3
CASSVGGGDTQYF
TGTGCCAGCAGCGTTGGAGGTGGAGATACGCAGTATTTT
>17|few|TRBV19|TRBD2|TRBJ2-2
CASSAQLAGLGTGELFF
TGTGCCAGTAGTGCCCAGTTAGCGGGGCTGGGCACCGGGGAGCTGTTTTTT
>15|.|TRBV19|TRBD1|TRBJ2-1
CASSTAGTGGAEQFF
TGTGCCAGTAGTACCGCCGGGACAGGGGGCGCGGAGCAGTTCTTC
>14|.|TRBV29-1|.|TRBJ1-3
CSARGADAGNTIYF
TGCAGCGCCCGCGGGGCAGACGCTGGAAACACCATATATTTT
>15|.|TRBV2|.|TRBJ1-5
CASSESGLVNQPQHF
TGTGCCAGCAGTGAATCGGGGTTGGTCAATCAGCCCCAGCATTTT
>18|once|TRBV5-1|TRBD2|TRBJ2-7
CASSLPKIRTSGSYEQYF
TGCGCCAGCAGCTTGCCAAAAATTCGGACTAGCGGCTCATACGAGCAGTACTTC
>11|.|TRBV5-4|.|TRBJ1-2
CASSPIEGYTF
TGTGCCAGCAGCCCGATCGAGGGCTACACCTTC
>14|once|TRBV6-6|.|TRBJ2-7
CASSGSSLSYEQYF
TGTGCCAGCAGTGGATCTAGCTTATCCTACGAGCAGTACTTC
>17|.|TRBV21-1|.|TRBJ1-5
CASSSRTSRYGNQPQHF
TGTGCCAGCAGCTCCCGGACATCCAGGTATGGTAATCAGCCCCAGCATTTT
>18|.|TRBV5-1|TRBD1|TRBJ2-3
CASSSFVGQGVSTDTQYF
TGCGCCAGCAGCTCATTTGTCGGACAGGGGGTATCGACAGATACGCAGTATTTT
>16|few|TRBV28|.|TRBJ1-4
CASSLAGATSSGKLFF
TGTGCCAGCAGTTTGGCGGGGGCGACCTCCAGTGGGAAGCTGTTTTTT
>16|.|TRBV4-1|TRBD2|TRBJ2-1
CASSLRAGGAYNEQFF
TGCGCCAGCAGCCTTAGAGCGGGAGGGGCCTACAATGAGCAGTTCTTC
>16|once|TRBV6-4|.|TRBJ1-2
CASRASGDGSRYGYTF
TGTGCCAGCAGGGCATCGGGAGATGGCTCTCGATATGGCTACACCTTC
>13|few|TRBV2|TRBD1|TRBJ1-2
CASSGDRNYGYTF
TGTGCCAGCAGTGGGGACAGGAACTATGGCTACACCTTC
>14|few|TRBV7-8|TRBD1|TRBJ2-7
CASSRRQGGYEQYF
TGTGCCAGCAGTCGAAGACAGGGGGGGTACGAGCAGTACTTC
>15|.|TRBV14|.|TRBJ1-2
CASSHDLKGNYGYTF
TGTGCCAGCAGCCATGACCTGAAGGGGAACTATGGCTACACCTTC
>14|.|TRBV7-6|TRBD2|TRBJ2-7
CASSLAREGSEQYF
TGTGCCAGCAGCTTAGCCAGGGAGGGCTCCGAGCAGTACTTC
>16|.|TRBV6-6|.|TRBJ2-2
CASTIGGQGGTGELFF
TGTGCCAGCACCATCGGCGGGCAGGGGGGCACCGGGGAGCTGTTTTTT
>13|.|TRBV7-8|.|TRBJ1-4
CASSLGPDEKLFF
TGTGCCAGCAGCTTGGGGCCAGATGAAAAACTGTTTTTT
>14|.|TRBV2|.|TRBJ2-1
CASSEAGGGDEQFF
TGTGCCAGCAGTGAAGCGGGGGGGGGCGATGAGCAGTTCTTC
>14|.|TRBV19|.|TRBJ2-5
CASSTRRHQETQYF
TGTGCCAGTAGTACCCGAAGACATCAAGAGACCCAGTACTTC
>12|once|TRBV6-6|.|TRBJ1-1
CASSSPGSEAFF
TGTGCCAGCAGTTCCCCAGGGTCTGAAGCTTTCTTT
>14|.|TRBV7-8|TRBD1|TRBJ1-3
CASSSQTGGYTIYF
TGTGCCAGCAGCTCCCAGACAGGGGGTTACACCATATATTTT
>16|once|TRBV30|TRBD2|TRBJ2-2
CAWSPSGIRGTGELFF
TGTGCCTGGAGTCCTAGCGGGATTCGGGGCACCGGGGAGCTGTTTTTT
>18|.|TRBV2|TRBD2|TRBJ2-3
CASNRLGLAGGGTDTQYF
TGTGCCAGTAACAGATTGGGACTAGCGGGGGGAGGCACAGATACGCAGTATTTT
>13|.|TRBV7-9|TRBD2|TRBJ2-7
CASRRGESYEQYF
TGTGCCAGCAGACGGGGGGAGAGCTACGAGCAGTACTTC
>16|.|TRBV4-3|TRBD2|TRBJ2-1
CASSPKRGGPYNEQFF
TGCGCCAGCAGCCCAAAACGGGGGGGCCCCTACAATGAGCAGTTCTTC
>16|.|TRBV7-9|.|TRBJ1-2
CASSSPPGGANYGYTF
TGTGCCAGCAGCTCACCCCCCGGGGGAGCAAACTATGGCTACACCTTC
>15|.|TRBV5-1|.|TRBJ1-6
CASSAGTSYNSPLHF
TGCGCCAGCAGCGCTGGGACATCCTATAATTCACCCCTCCACTTT
>14|.|TRBV19|.|TRBJ2-7
CASSSLGLSYEQYF
TGTGCCAGTAGCAGCTTGGGCCTCTCCTACGAGCAGTACTTC
>12|few|TRBV29-1|.|TRBJ2-5
CSVEDLPGTQYF
TGCAGCGTTGAAGATCTTCCCGGGACCCAGTACTTC
>14|few|TRBV6-1|.|TRBJ1-1
CASSEYEGPTEAFF
TGTGCCAGCAGTGAATATGAGGGCCCCACTGAAGCTTTCTTT
>15|.|TRBV19|.|TRBJ2-1
CASSIQGLAYNEQFF
TGTGCCAGTAGTATTCAGGGTTTAGCCTACAATGAGCAGTTCTTC
>13|.|TRBV4-1|TRBD1|TRBJ2-5
CASSRDREETQYF
TGCGCCAGCAGCCGAGACAGGGAAGAGACCCAGTACTTC
>15|.|TRBV4-2|.|TRBJ1-2
CASSQEPDRSNGYTF
TGTGCCAGCAGCCAAGAACCAGACAGAAGTAATGGCTACACCTTC
>14|few|TRBV5-1|TRBD1|TRBJ2-5
CASSPGQGGETQYF
TGCGCCAGCAGCCCCGGACAGGGAGGAGAGACCCAGTACTTC
>14|.|TRBV9|TRBD1|TRBJ1-2
CASSVAGQGRGYTF
TGTGCCAGCAGCGTAGCGGGACAGGGACGGGGCTACACCTTC
>13|.|TRBV29-1|.|TRBJ1-4
CSHYRAAYEELFF
TGCAGCCACTACAGGGCAGCTTATGAGGAACTGTTTTTT
>15|.|TRBV9|.|TRBJ1-1
CASSVRGRGNTEAFF
TGTGCCAGCAGCGTCAGAGGTAGGGGGAACACTGAAGCTTTCTTT
>17|once|TRBV27|TRBD2|TRBJ2-3
CASSLSAAGGWTDTQYF
TGTGCCAGCAGTTTATCGGCGGCGGGAGGGTGGACAGATACGCAGTATTTT
>13|.|TRBV7-2|.|TRBJ1-2
CASSTKEMRGYTF
TGTGCCAGCAGCACAAAAGAGATGCGGGGCTACACCTTC